This section outlines one T cell receptor (beta chain) sequence together with its context. These data are taken from a study of T cell responses to AZD1222 COVID-19 vaccine. Clones were read by immunoSEQ multiplex PCR, and TCRdb kept only the in-frame ones, dropping some. The sample holds around 130,000 clones, 94% seen once. The receptor's source is an adult in good health. Sequencing was performed on peripheral blood, taken on day 0 of AZD1222 vaccination.

CDR3 nucleotides: TGTGCCACCAGCAGAGGCACTCGGACAAGTCTAACGAAAAACACTGAAGCTTTCTTT. Translated, it gives CATSRGTRTSLTKNTEAFF. The chain employs TRBV15 and TRBJ1-1; possible D gene TRBD1, 5 bases. The CDR3 runs to 19 residues. Germline loops: CDR1 LNHNV, CDR2 YYDKDF (reference sequence). Trimming took 1 base from V and 2 from J, leaving 23 bases between them.